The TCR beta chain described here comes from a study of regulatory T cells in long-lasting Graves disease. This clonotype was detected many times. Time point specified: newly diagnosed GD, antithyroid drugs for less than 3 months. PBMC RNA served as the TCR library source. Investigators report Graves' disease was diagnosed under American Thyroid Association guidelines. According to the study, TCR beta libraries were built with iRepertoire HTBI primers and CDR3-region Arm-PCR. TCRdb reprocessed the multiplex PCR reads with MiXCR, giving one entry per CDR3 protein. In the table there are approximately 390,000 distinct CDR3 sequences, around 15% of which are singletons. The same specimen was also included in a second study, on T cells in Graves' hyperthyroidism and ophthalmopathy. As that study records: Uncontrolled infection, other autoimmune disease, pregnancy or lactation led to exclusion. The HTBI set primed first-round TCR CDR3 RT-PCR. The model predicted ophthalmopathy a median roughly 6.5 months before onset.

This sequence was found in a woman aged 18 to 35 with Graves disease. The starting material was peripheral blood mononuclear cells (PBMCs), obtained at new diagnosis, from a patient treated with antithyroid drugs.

The CDR3 region has the DNA TGTGCCACCAGTGATTTGTCGTACACTGAAGCTTTCTTT. This translates into CATSDLSYTEAFF. The chain couples TRBV24-1 to TRBJ1-1; D ambiguous. CDR3 length: 13 residues. Germline assignment: CDR1 KGHDR and CDR2 SFDVKD. V shed 0 bases and J shed 3 bases, with 4 bases lying between them.